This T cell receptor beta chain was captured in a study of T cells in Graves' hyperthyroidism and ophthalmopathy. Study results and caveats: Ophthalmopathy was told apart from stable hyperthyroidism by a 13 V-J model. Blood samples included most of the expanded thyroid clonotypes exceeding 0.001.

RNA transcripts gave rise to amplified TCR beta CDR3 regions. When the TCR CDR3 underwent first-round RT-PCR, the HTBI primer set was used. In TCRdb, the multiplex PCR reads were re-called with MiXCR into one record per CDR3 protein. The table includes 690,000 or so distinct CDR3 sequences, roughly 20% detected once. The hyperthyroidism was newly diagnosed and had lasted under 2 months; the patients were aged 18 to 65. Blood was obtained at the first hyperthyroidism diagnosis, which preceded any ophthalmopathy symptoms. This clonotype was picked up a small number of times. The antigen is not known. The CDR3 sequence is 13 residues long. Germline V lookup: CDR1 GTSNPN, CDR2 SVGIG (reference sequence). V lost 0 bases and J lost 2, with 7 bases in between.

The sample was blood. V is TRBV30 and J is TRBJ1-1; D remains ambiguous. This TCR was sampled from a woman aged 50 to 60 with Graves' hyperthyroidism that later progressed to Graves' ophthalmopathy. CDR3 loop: CAWSVEDNTEAFF. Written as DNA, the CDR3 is TGTGCCTGGAGTGTAGAGGACAACACTGAAGCTTTCTTT.